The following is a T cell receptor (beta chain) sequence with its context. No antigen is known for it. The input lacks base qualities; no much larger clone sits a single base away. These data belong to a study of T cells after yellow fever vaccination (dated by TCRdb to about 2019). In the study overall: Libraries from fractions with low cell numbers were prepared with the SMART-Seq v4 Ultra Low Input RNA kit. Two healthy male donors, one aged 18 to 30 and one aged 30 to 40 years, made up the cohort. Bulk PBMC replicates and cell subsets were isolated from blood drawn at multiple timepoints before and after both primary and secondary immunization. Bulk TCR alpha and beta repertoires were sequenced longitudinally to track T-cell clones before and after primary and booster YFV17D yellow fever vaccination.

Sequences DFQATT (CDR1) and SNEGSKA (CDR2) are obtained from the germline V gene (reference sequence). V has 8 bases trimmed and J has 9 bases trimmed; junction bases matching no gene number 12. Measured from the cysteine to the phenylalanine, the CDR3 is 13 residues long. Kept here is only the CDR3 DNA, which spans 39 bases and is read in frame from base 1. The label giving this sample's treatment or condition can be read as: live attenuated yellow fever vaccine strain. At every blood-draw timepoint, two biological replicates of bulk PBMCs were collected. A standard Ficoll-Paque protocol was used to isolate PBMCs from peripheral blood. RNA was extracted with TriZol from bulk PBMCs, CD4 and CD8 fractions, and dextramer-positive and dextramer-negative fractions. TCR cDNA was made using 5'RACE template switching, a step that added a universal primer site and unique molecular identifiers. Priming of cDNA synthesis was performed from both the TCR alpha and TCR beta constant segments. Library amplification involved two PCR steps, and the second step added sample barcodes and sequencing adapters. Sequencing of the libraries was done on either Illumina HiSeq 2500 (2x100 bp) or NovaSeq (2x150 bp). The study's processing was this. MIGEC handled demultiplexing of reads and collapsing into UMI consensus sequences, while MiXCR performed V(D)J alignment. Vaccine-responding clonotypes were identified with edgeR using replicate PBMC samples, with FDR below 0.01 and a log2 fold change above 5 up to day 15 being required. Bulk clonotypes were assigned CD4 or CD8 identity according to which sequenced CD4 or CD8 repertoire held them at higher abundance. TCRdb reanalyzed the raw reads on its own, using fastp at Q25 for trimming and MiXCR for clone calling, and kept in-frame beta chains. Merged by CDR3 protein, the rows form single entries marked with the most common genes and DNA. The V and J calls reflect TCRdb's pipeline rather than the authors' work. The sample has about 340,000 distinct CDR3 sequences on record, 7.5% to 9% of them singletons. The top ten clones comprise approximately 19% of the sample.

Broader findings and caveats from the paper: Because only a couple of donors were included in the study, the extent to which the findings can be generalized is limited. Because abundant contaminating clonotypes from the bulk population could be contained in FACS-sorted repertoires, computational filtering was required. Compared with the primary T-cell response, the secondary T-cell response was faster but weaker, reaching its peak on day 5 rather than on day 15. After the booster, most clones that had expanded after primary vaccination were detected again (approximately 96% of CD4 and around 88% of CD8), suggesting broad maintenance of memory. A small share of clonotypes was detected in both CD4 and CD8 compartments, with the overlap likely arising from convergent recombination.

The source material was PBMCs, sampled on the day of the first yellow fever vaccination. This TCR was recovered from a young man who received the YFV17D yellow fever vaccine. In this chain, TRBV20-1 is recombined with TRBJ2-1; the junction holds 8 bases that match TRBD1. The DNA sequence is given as TGCAGTCAGGGGGCGCGGCAAGGTCCTGAGCAGTTCTTC. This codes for CSQGARQGPEQFF.